Presented here are 16 T cell receptor beta chains from one specimen sequenced in a study of T cell responses to AZD1222 COVID-19 vaccine. TCRdb's copy holds only in-frame clones and misses some; the assay was immunoSEQ multiplex PCR. The sample yields more than 50,000 clones, 87% seen once. This sample comprised peripheral blood, obtained on day 0 of AZD1222 vaccination. These receptors came from an adult in good health.

This clone showed up just once. The J gene is TRBJ2-1, the V gene TRBV7-8; D not resolved. V was clipped by 0 bases and J by 6 bases, with 12 bases between them. CDR1 is SGHVS and CDR2 is FQNEAQ in the germline V gene. The CDR3 contains 15 residues. CDR3 sequence: CASSLALGPLNEQFF. The CDR3 bases are TGTGCCAGCAGCTTAGCGCTTGGACCCCTCAATGAGCAGTTCTTC.

The rearrangement uses TRBV6-5 and TRBJ1-6; 8 nucleotides agree with TRBD1. The CDR3 has 15 amino acids. V shed 5 bases, J shed 6 bases, and the junction held 6 bases outside the gene matches. Germline lookup yields CDR1 MNHEY and CDR2 SVGAGI. DNA of the CDR3: TGTGCCAGCAGTCCCAGGACAGGGACTAATTCACCCCTCCACTTT. This translates into CASSPRTGTNSPLHF.

The chain combines TRBV7-9 with TRBJ1-2; tentatively, D is TRBD1 (6 bases). Per the germline V gene, CDR1 is SEHNR and CDR2 is FQNEAQ (reference sequence). The CDR3 extends over 13 amino acids. V dropped 1 base and J dropped 5 bases, with 8 bases sitting between them. The CDR3 DNA reads as TGTGCCAGCAGCTTAGGACAGGTTTATGGCTACACCTTC. This encodes CASSLGQVYGYTF.

The V gene is TRBV5-6, the J gene TRBJ2-3; 10 bases match TRBD2. Germline V lookup: CDR1 SGHDT, CDR2 YYEEEE. V dropped 4 bases and J dropped 3; count of bases not matched to a gene: 11. This CDR3 is built from 17 residues. The CDR3 region is CASSLGLTSGITDTQYF. For the CDR3, the DNA is TGTGCCAGCAGCCTGGGGTTAACTAGCGGGATTACAGATACGCAGTATTTT.

This clone has a single count. The chain couples TRBV12-3 or TRBV12-4 to TRBJ2-2; D is unclear. V lost 6 bases to trimming and J lost 6 bases, with 11 bases between them. The CDR3 covers 13 residues. The CDR3 DNA is TGTGCCAGCAGCCCCACATTTGCCGGGGAGCTGTTTTTT. It yields the protein CASSPTFAGELFF.

The chain links TRBV25-1 to TRBJ1-6; possible D gene TRBD1, 6 bases. The germline V gene has CDR1 MGHDK and CDR2 SYGVNS. The CDR3 is made up of 13 amino acids. Trimming pared 6 bases from V and 10 bases from J, leaving 13 bases between. CDR3 DNA sequence: TGTGCCAGCAGATCAGGGGAGGGGTCACCCCTCCACTTT. Amino acids: CASRSGEGSPLHF.

The rearrangement uses TRBV11-1 and TRBJ1-2, with D tentatively TRBD1 (5 bases). With 5 bases removed from V and 6 bases from J, the gap between germline ends came to 10 bases. This CDR3 comprises 12 residues. Germline V lookup: CDR1 SGHAT, CDR2 FQDESV (reference sequence). CDR3 nucleotide sequence: TGTGCCAGCAGCCTTGAGGGGAATGGCTACACCTTC. Protein: CASSLEGNGYTF. Combining the CDR3 with reference TRBV11-1 and TRBJ1-2 gives the whole variable domain EAEVAQSPRYKITEKSQAVAFWCDPISGHATLYWYRQILGQGPELLVQFQDESVVDDSQLPKDRFSAERLKGVDSTLKIQPAELGDSAMYLCASSLEGNGYTFGSGTRLTVV.

The rearrangement uses TRBV5-1 and TRBJ2-3; tentatively, D is TRBD1 or TRBD2 (6 bases each). Germline lookup yields CDR1 SGHRS and CDR2 YFSETQ. V was clipped by 0 bases and J by 6 bases, with 11 bases between them. The CDR3 is made up of 14 amino acids. For the CDR3, the DNA is TGCGCCAGCAGCTTGGTGGGGGGCGCGGATACGCAGTATTTT. Translation gives CASSLVGGADTQYF.

The chain is built from TRBV2 and TRBJ1-1; D remains ambiguous. CDR1 and CDR2 from the germline V gene are SNHLY and FYNNEI. Trimming stripped 4 bases from V and 3 bases from J, with 9 bases between. The CDR3 extends over 13 amino acids. DNA of the CDR3: TGTGCCAGCAGTGTAGGGAGGGACACTGAAGCTTTCTTT. It encodes CASSVGRDTEAFF.

This chain uses TRBV18 with TRBJ1-5; 10 positions match TRBD1. Germline CDR1 KGHSH, CDR2 LQKENI. The CDR3 is made up of 16 amino acids. The V segment lost 3 bases and the J segment 2 bases; nucleotides outside the gene matches: 4. For the CDR3, the DNA is TGTGCCAGCTCACCGCTTGGACAGGGGGGCAATCAGCCCCAGCATTTT. Translating gives CASSPLGQGGNQPQHF. Full variable domain (rest looked up from reference TRBV18 and TRBJ1-5): NAGVMQNPRHLVRRRGQEARLRCSPMKGHSHVYWYRQLPEEGLKFMVYLQKENIIDESGMPKERFSAEFPKEGPSILRIQQVVRGDSAAYFCASSPLGQGGNQPQHFGDGTRLSIL.

This clone was counted a single time. CDR3 bases: TGTGCCAGCAGAGGAGTTACTGAAGCTTTCTTT. Its protein is CASRGVTEAFF. The chain has TRBV21-1 and TRBJ1-1. TRBV21-1 is marked as a pseudogene. The CDR3 has 11 amino acids.

The chain carries TRBV7-9 and TRBJ2-7; the match to TRBD1 covers 11 bases. This CDR3 has 18 residues. Germline values: CDR1 SEHNR, CDR2 FQNEAQ (reference sequence). With V trimmed by 3 bases and J by 4 bases, 14 bases remained unmatched. CDR3 loop: CASSFAGTGGIRSYEQYF. The CDR3 bases are TGTGCCAGCAGCTTCGCCGGGACAGGGGGAATAAGGAGTTACGAGCAGTACTTC.

This CDR3 is CASSQGSVGGETQYF. CDR3 in DNA: TGTGCCAGCAGCCAAGGTTCGGTCGGGGGGGAGACCCAGTACTTC. V usage is TRBV3-1 (or the pseudogene TRBV3-2) and J usage is TRBJ2-5; 7 bases agree with TRBD2. The junction had 7 bases not matched to a gene; V was cut back by 1 base and J by 5 bases. The CDR3 spans 15 residues. The germline V gene has CDR1 LGHDT and CDR2 YNNKEL (reference sequence).

The V gene is TRBV27, the J gene TRBJ2-7, with 8 bases identical to TRBD1. The V gene end was trimmed by 1 base and the J gene end by 3 bases; junction bases not matched to a gene: 8. The germline V gene has CDR1 MNHEY and CDR2 SMNVEV (reference sequence). There are 16 residues in the CDR3. For the CDR3, the DNA is TGTGCCAGCAGTTTATATACGGGACAGGTTGGCTACGAGCAGTACTTC. Encoded protein: CASSLYTGQVGYEQYF.

The gene calls are TRBV28 and TRBJ1-2, with TRBD1 identical over 9 bases. This CDR3 contains 13 residues. V gave up 7 bases and J gave up 14 bases; unmatched junction bases: 14. Germline values: CDR1 MDHEN, CDR2 SYDVKM. DNA for the CDR3: TGTGCCAGCACCTCTGGACAGGGGCCGTTGGAAACCTTC. Translation: CASTSGQGPLETF.

This chain links TRBV5-1 with TRBJ2-1; 9 bases map to TRBD2. This CDR3 is built from 16 residues. The V gene's germline CDR1 is SGHRS and CDR2 YFSETQ. Losses at the gene ends were 0 bases for V and 2 bases for J; bases not matched to a gene: 3. The CDR3 here is CASSLEIAGAYNEQFF. The CDR3 DNA is TGCGCCAGCAGCTTGGAAATAGCGGGGGCCTACAATGAGCAGTTCTTC.